The table lists the clone carrying this T cell receptor beta chain with a few counts. The entry originates in a study of T-cell reconstitution after alpha-beta-depleted transplantation in children. The TCRbeta library was prepared with unique molecular identifiers. Using its own MiXCR run on the PCR reads, TCRdb lists one record per CDR3 protein. The data contain roughly 350,000 distinct CDR3 sequences, 9% to 12% of them seen just once; the ten biggest clones take up roughly 2.5%. V shed 6 bases, J shed 3 bases, and the junction held 6 bases outside the gene matches. CDR3 length equals 15 residues. The chain couples TRBV12-3 or TRBV12-4 to TRBJ1-5, with 9 bases fitting TRBD1. This TCR was recovered from a human donor who donated a stem cell graft to a child with acute lymphoblastic leukemia. Sequenced here: PBMCs from the stem cell graft donor, sampled from the stem cell graft. The chain's CDR3 is CASSWDRAVNQPQHF. The DNA for the CDR3 is TGTGCCAGCAGCTGGGACAGGGCGGTCAATCAGCCCCAGCATTTT.